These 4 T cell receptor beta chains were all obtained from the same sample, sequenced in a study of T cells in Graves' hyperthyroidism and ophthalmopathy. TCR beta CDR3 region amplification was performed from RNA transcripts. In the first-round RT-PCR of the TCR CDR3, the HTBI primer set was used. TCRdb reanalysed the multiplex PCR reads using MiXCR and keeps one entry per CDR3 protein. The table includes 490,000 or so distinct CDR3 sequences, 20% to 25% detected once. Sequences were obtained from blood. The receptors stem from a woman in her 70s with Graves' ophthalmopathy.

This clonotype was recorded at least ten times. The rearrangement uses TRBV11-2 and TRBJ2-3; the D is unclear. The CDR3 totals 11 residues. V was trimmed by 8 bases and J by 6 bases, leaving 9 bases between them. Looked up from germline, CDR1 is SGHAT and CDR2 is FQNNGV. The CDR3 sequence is CASGPKDTQYF. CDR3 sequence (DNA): TGTGCCAGCGGCCCTAAGGATACGCAGTATTTT. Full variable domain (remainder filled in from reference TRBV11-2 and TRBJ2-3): EAGVAQSPRYKIIEKRQSVAFWCNPISGHATLYWYQQILGQGPKLLIQFQNNGVVDDSQLPKDRFSAERLKGVDSTLKIQPAKLEDSAVYLCASGPKDTQYFGPGTRLTVL.

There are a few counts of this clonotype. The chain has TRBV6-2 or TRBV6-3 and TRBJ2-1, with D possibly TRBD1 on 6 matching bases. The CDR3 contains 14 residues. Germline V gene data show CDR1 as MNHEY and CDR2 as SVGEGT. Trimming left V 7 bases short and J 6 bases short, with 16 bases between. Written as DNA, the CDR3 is TGTGCCAGCACTCCGAACAGGGCCGGCAATGAGCAGTTCTTC. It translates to CASTPNRAGNEQFF.

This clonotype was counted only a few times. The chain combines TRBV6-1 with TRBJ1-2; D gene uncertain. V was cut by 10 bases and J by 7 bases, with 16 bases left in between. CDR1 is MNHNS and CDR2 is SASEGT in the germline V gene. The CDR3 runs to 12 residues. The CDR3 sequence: CATSPPGLGYTF. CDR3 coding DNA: TGTGCCACATCTCCCCCCGGGCTTGGCTACACCTTC.

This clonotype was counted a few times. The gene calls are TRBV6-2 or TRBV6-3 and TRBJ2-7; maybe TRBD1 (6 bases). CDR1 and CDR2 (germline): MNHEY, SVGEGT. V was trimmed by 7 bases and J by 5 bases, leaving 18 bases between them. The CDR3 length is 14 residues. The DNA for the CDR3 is TGTGCCAGCACCCAACGGGACACCTATCACGAGCAGTACTTC. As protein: CASTQRDTYHEQYF.